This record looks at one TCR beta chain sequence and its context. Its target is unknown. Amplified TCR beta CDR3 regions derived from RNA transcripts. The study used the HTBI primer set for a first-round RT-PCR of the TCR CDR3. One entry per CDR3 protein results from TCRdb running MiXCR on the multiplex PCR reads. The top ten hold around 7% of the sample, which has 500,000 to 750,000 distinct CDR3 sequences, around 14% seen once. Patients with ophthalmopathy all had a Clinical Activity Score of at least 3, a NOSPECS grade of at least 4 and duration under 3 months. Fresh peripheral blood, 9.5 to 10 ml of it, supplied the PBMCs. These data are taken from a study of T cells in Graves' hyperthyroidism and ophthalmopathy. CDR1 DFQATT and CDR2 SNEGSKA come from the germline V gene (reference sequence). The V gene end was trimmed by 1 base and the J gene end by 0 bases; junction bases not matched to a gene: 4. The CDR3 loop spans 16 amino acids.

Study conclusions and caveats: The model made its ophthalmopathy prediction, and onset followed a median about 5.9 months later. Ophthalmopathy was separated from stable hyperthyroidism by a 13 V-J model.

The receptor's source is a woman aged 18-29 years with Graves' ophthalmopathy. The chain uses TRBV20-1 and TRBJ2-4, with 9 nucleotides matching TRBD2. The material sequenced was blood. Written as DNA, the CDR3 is TGCAGTGCTAGAGGACTAGCGGAACCAGCCAAAAACATTCAGTACTTC. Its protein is CSARGLAEPAKNIQYF.